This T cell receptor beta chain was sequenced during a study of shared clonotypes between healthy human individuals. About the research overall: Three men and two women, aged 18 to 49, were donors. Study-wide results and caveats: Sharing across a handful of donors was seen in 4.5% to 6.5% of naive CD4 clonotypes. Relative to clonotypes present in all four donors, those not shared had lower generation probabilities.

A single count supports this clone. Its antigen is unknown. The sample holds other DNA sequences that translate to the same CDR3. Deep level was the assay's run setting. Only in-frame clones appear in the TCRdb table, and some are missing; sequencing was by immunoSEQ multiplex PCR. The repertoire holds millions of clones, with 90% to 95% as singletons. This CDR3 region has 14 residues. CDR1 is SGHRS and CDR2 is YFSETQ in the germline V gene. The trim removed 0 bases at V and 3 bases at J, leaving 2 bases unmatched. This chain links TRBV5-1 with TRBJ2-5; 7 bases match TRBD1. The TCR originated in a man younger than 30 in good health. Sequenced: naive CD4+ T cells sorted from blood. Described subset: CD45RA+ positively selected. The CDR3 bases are TGCGCCAGCAGCTTGGGTGGGACAGAAGAGACCCAGTACTTC. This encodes CASSLGGTEETQYF.